The rows below give T cell receptor beta chains drawn from one sample of a study of glioma-infiltrating T cells after dendritic cell vaccination. Sequenced by immunoSEQ multiplex PCR; TCRdb stores in-frame clones only, minus some. The data show approximately 99,000 clones, roughly 80% seen once. The sample was blood, taken after dendritic cell vaccination. These TCRs come from a human donor with glioblastoma. CDR3s include the opening cysteine and the closing phenylalanine or tryptophan. Fields, in order: V gene, clone size, D gene, J gene, CDR3 protein, CDR3 DNA. A D gene is named only where the DNA matches it firmly. Size is omitted from some rows. Given values are once, few, many or a class for expanded clones.

>TRBV5-1|-|TRBD2|TRBJ2-7
CASSLKETSGGYEQYF
TGCGCCAGCAGCCTTAAAGAGACTAGCGGGGGCTACGAGCAGTACTTC
>TRBV18|-|-|TRBJ2-7
CASSPGSSYEQYF
TGTGCCAGCTCACCGGGGAGCTCCTACGAGCAGTACTTC
>TRBV5-1|-|TRBD1|TRBJ1-2
CASTPTGDLNGYTF
TGCGCCAGCACCCCGACAGGGGATCTTAATGGCTACACCTTC
>TRBV13|-|-|TRBJ1-2
CASGAAGRGYTF
TGTGCCAGCGGTGCGGCGGGGAGGGGCTACACCTTC
>TRBV5-1|-|-|TRBJ2-1
CASSLSSGSSYNEQFF
TGCGCCAGCAGCTTGTCCTCAGGTAGCTCCTACAATGAGCAGTTCTTC
>TRBV5-1|-|TRBD1|TRBJ1-2
CASSSRDRVYGYTF
TGCGCCAGCAGCAGCCGGGACAGGGTGTATGGCTACACCTTC
>TRBV6-5|-|TRBD1|TRBJ2-7
CASSVQGVLYEQYF
TGTGCCAGCAGTGTACAGGGGGTCCTATACGAGCAGTACTTC
>TRBV9|-|TRBD2|TRBJ2-1
CASSVSGRASYNEQFF
TGTGCCAGCAGCGTAAGCGGGAGGGCCTCCTACAATGAGCAGTTCTTC
>TRBV5-6|-|TRBD1|TRBJ1-2
CASSWTGGVDYGYTF
TGTGCCAGCAGCTGGACAGGGGGCGTCGACTATGGCTACACCTTC
>TRBV5-1|-|TRBD2|TRBJ2-4
CASSLGFPSGGANIQYF
TGCGCCAGCAGCTTGGGTTTCCCTAGCGGGGGGGCAAACATTCAGTACTTC
>TRBV2|-|-|TRBJ1-5
CASSTGQNQPQHF
TGTGCCAGCTCGACTGGACAGAATCAGCCCCAGCATTTT
>TRBV4-1|-|TRBD1|TRBJ1-4
CASSQAVRAYRDSLNEKLFF
TGCGCCAGCAGCCAAGCGGTACGGGCTTACCGGGACAGCCTTAATGAAAAACTGTTTTTT
>TRBV7-6|-|TRBD2|TRBJ2-3
CASSSLPSGRAPGTDTQYF
TGTGCCAGCAGCTCCCTACCTAGCGGGAGGGCCCCTGGCACAGATACGCAGTATTTT
>TRBV28|-|TRBD2|TRBJ2-7
CASSTQWPGGSSYEQYF
TGTGCCAGCAGTACCCAATGGCCGGGGGGAAGCTCCTACGAGCAGTACTTC
>TRBV6-9|-|-|TRBJ1-5
CASSCLVEGGQPQHF
TGTGCCAGCAGTTGCCTGGTGGAGGGCGGGCAGCCCCAGCATTTT
>TRBV6-6|-|TRBD2|TRBJ2-1
CASRSRGGSYNEQFF
TGTGCCAGCAGGTCCCGCGGGGGGTCCTACAATGAGCAGTTCTTC
>TRBV6-1|-|-|TRBJ1-1
CASTQQGPSGTEAFF
TGTGCCAGCACCCAACAGGGCCCCTCAGGTACTGAAGCTTTCTTT
>TRBV4-1|-|-|TRBJ2-1
CASSQGNGGYNEQFF
TGCGCCAGCAGCCAAGGAAATGGGGGGTACAATGAGCAGTTCTTC
>TRBV6-1|-|TRBD2|TRBJ2-7
CASRLIAGGSEQYF
TGTGCCAGCAGACTAATAGCGGGAGGCAGCGAGCAGTACTTC
>TRBV30|once|TRBD1|TRBJ2-7
CAWSGSRDRAYEQYF
TGTGCCTGGAGTGGATCCCGGGACAGGGCCTACGAGCAGTACTTC
>TRBV7-3|few|TRBD2|TRBJ2-1
CASSPSSGGAEFNEQFF
TGTGCCAGCAGCCCCTCTAGCGGGGGGGCCGAATTCAATGAGCAGTTCTTC
>TRBV7-7|-|TRBD2|TRBJ2-5
CASSAIAGAPQETQYF
TGTGCTAGCAGTGCGATAGCGGGAGCCCCCCAAGAGACCCAGTACTTC
>TRBV15|-|-|TRBJ1-4
CATSRDRGTNEKLFF
TGTGCCACCAGCAGAGATCGGGGAACTAATGAAAAACTGTTTTTT
>TRBV10-1|-|-|TRBJ1-1
CASRRLRNTEAFF
TGCGCCAGCAGGAGACTGCGGAACACTGAAGCTTTCTTT
>TRBV19|-|-|TRBJ1-5
CASSIEIDTNQPQHF
TGTGCCAGTAGTATAGAAATCGACACCAATCAGCCCCAGCATTTT
>TRBV28|few|-|TRBJ1-5
CASTAAGGENQPQHF
TGTGCCAGCACCGCCGCGGGGGGGGAGAATCAGCCCCAGCATTTT
>TRBV19|-|TRBD2|TRBJ2-4
CASATNGGSIQYF
TGTGCCAGTGCCACTAACGGCGGGAGCATTCAGTACTTC
>TRBV28|-|-|TRBJ1-5
CASSHVAGKVNQPQHF
TGTGCCAGCAGCCATGTAGCAGGGAAGGTCAATCAGCCCCAGCATTTT
>TRBV18|-|-|TRBJ2-1
CASSPTALANEQFF
TGTGCCAGCTCACCAACCGCACTAGCCAATGAGCAGTTCTTC